The 28 T cell receptor beta chains below come from one sample, sequenced in a study of shared clonotypes between healthy human individuals. CD8 cells classed as naive were CD45RO-negative and positively selected for CCR7, excluding terminally differentiated effector memory CD45RA+ cells. This table comes from immunoSEQ multiplex PCR, and its TCRdb copy is limited to in-frame clones, with some not included. The profile shows about 590,000 clones, 95% to 96% of them singletons. Sequencing used naive CD8+ T cells sorted from blood. These receptor sequences come from a woman in her twenties or thirties in good health.

DNA for the CDR3: TGTGCCAGCGGGAGGGACCCAAATCAGCCCCAGCATTTT. It yields the protein CASGRDPNQPQHF. This chain uses TRBV28 with TRBJ1-5; a weak D match, TRBD1 (5 bases). Germline V gene lookup returns CDR1 MDHEN and CDR2 SYDVKM. V was pared by 8 bases and J by 4 bases, with 12 bases between. The CDR3 is made up of 13 amino acids.

This chain joins TRBV10-1 and TRBJ2-7; D is possibly TRBD1 or TRBD2 (5 bases each). Trimming left V 3 bases short and J 6 bases short, with 12 bases between. Germline V gene lookup returns CDR1 WNHNN and CDR2 SYGVQD (reference sequence). This CDR3 contains 13 residues. CDR3 in DNA: TGCGCCAGCAGTGACAGGGACCTTGGCGAGCAGTACTTC. Amino acids: CASSDRDLGEQYF.

The V gene is TRBV15, the J gene TRBJ2-3; D may be TRBD2 (5 bases). CDR1 and CDR2 from the germline V gene are LNHNV and YYDKDF (reference sequence). This CDR3 region has 16 residues. The germline V and J ends were trimmed by 10 bases and 2 bases, with 22 bases remaining between them. CDR3 DNA sequence: TGTGCCATCGCCTCGGAGGCCGCCTACCCCACAGATACGCAGTATTTT. Translation: CAIASEAAYPTDTQYF.

The chain combines TRBV27 with TRBJ1-5, with D possibly TRBD1 on 5 matching bases. Germline lookup yields CDR1 MNHEY and CDR2 SMNVEV (reference sequence). V was pared by 7 bases and J by 6 bases, with 22 bases between. The CDR3 is made up of 16 amino acids. This CDR3 reads CASMPLGFTGGQPQHF. In DNA, the CDR3 is TGTGCCAGCATGCCGTTAGGGTTCACCGGGGGTCAGCCCCAGCATTTT.

The rearrangement joins TRBV12-2 to TRBJ2-7; TRBD2 is taken as the D call from the table, unchecked against the DNA. TRBV12-2 constitutes a pseudogene. The CDR3 covers 14 residues. This CDR3 reads CASLGLAGWYEQYF. The CDR3 DNA reads as TGTGCAAGCTTAGGACTAGCGGGATGGTACGAGCAGTACTTC.

The CDR3 nucleotides are TGTGCCAGCAGCTTGGTGGCCTCGGACAGGTCTAGCACTGAAGCTTTCTTT. This gives the protein CASSLVASDRSSTEAFF. This sequence joins TRBV4-2 and TRBJ1-1; 7 bases are shared with TRBD1. Germline values: CDR1 LGHNA, CDR2 YNFKEQ. V lost 5 bases and J lost 4; bases outside the gene matches: 16. The CDR3 extends over 17 amino acids.

The chain uses TRBV27 and TRBJ2-7; 12 bases fit TRBD2. CDR1 MNHEY and CDR2 SMNVEV come from the germline V gene (reference sequence). Trimming took 6 bases from V and 4 from J; bases not matched to a gene: 4. This CDR3 is 14 amino acids long. The CDR3 sequence: CASRSGTSGYEQYF. Written as DNA, the CDR3 is TGTGCCAGCAGGAGTGGGACTAGCGGGTACGAGCAGTACTTC.

This clone was picked up one time. The gene calls are TRBV6-5 and TRBJ2-7; D is perhaps TRBD1 (6 bases). CDR1 MNHEY and CDR2 SVGAGI come from the germline V gene. Between the trimmed V and J ends, which lost 6 bases and 3 bases, there was a span of 18 bases. This CDR3 is built from 15 residues. Here the CDR3 reads CASRETGETFYEQYF. As DNA, the CDR3 is TGTGCCAGCAGGGAGACAGGAGAGACCTTCTACGAGCAGTACTTC.

The chain is built from TRBV13 and TRBJ1-1; TRBD1 might be the D (5 bases). Trimming took 5 bases from V and 1 from J, leaving 8 bases between them. The V gene's germline CDR1 is PRHDT and CDR2 FYEKMQ (reference sequence). The CDR3 totals 13 residues. The CDR3 here is CASSPGGNTEAFF. The CDR3 DNA is TGTGCCAGCAGCCCGGGGGGGAACACTGAAGCTTTCTTT. The full variable domain, completed using reference TRBV13 and TRBJ1-1, is AAGVIQSPRHLIKEKRETATLKCYPIPRHDTVYWYQQGPGQDPQFLISFYEKMQSDKGSIPDRFSAQQFSDYHSELNMSSLELGDSALYFCASSPGGNTEAFFGQGTRLTVV.

The V and J genes are TRBV2 and TRBJ2-1; perhaps TRBD2 as D (5 bases). The V and J ends lost 1 base and 9 bases respectively, with 16 bases between them. The germline CDR1 and CDR2 sequences are SNHLY and FYNNEI. CDR3 size: 15 residues. The CDR3 DNA sequence: TGTGCCAGCAGTGAAGGGGAGTTCTCGGACGCTGAGCAGTTCTTC. Protein product: CASSEGEFSDAEQFF.

This clone was counted only a few times. The chain joins TRBV11-2 to TRBJ2-1; D unclear. V shed 5 bases and J shed 6 bases, with 5 bases lying between them. The germline V gene encodes CDR1 SGHAT and CDR2 FQNNGV. This CDR3 is 11 amino acids long. The CDR3, as DNA: TGTGCCAGCAGCCCGGGCAATGAGCAGTTCTTC. It yields the protein CASSPGNEQFF.

J is TRBJ1-3 and V is TRBV19; 8 bases align to TRBD1. Trimming at V came to 3 bases and at J to 0 bases, leaving 10 bases not matched to a gene. This CDR3 region has 18 residues. Germline V gene data show CDR1 as LNHDA and CDR2 as SQIVND (reference sequence). CDR3 loop: CASSIDRGPIYSGNTIYF. The CDR3 DNA reads TGTGCCAGTAGTATCGACAGGGGACCTATTTACTCTGGAAACACCATATATTTT.

The chain combines TRBV9 with TRBJ2-2; D perhaps matches TRBD1 (6 bases). V lost 0 bases and J 6 bases, leaving 15 bases between the germline ends. The V gene's germline CDR1 is SGDLS and CDR2 YYNGEE. CDR3 length: 16 residues. CDR3: CASSVGDTGGPGELFF. The CDR3 DNA follows: TGTGCCAGCAGCGTAGGGGACACGGGTGGACCCGGGGAGCTGTTTTTT.

The V gene is TRBV2, the J gene TRBJ2-3, with 7 bases fitting TRBD1. Germline CDR1 reads SNHLY; CDR2 reads FYNNEI. The CDR3 extends over 13 amino acids. After removal of 11 bases from V and 4 bases from J, the junction contained 9 bases not matched to a gene. This CDR3 reads CAAEGQGADTQYF. CDR3 sequence (DNA): TGTGCCGCCGAGGGGCAGGGGGCAGATACGCAGTATTTT. Together with reference TRBV2 and TRBJ2-3, the CDR3 gives the full variable domain: EPEVTQTPSHQVTQMGQEVILRCVPISNHLYFYWYRQILGQKVEFLVSFYNNEISEKSEIFDDQFSVERPDGSNFTLKIRSTKLEDSAMYFCAAEGQGADTQYFGPGTRLTVL.

The gene calls are TRBV6-5 and TRBJ1-5; the match to TRBD1 covers 8 bases. The germline V gene encodes CDR1 MNHEY and CDR2 SVGAGI. The CDR3 runs to 16 residues. Trimming took 0 bases from V and 3 from J; bases not matched to a gene: 4. The CDR3 loop reads CASSYSARGLNQPQHF. DNA for the CDR3: TGTGCCAGCAGTTACTCGGCCAGGGGGCTCAATCAGCCCCAGCATTTT.

The genes are TRBV9 and TRBJ2-2; D gene uncertain. The V end lost 4 bases, the J end lost 2 bases, and 15 bases lay between the germline ends. Germline V gives CDR1 SGDLS, CDR2 YYNGEE. CDR3 length: 16 residues. The CDR3 loop is CASSPEASFNTGELFF. CDR3 DNA: TGTGCCAGCAGCCCAGAGGCTAGTTTTAACACCGGGGAGCTGTTTTTT.

This sequence joins TRBV5-5 and TRBJ2-7; 9 nucleotides match TRBD1. Germline V CDR1 and CDR2: SGHKS, YYEKEE (reference sequence). V shed 0 bases and J 2 bases; nucleotides not matched to a gene: 6. The CDR3 covers 16 residues. The CDR3: CASSLGLGQGPYEQYF. The CDR3 DNA reads TGTGCCAGCAGCTTGGGATTAGGACAGGGGCCCTACGAGCAGTACTTC.

The J gene is TRBJ2-5, the V gene TRBV4-1; unclear D gene. The end of the DNA aligns better with TRBJ2-7, so the J call may be wrong. The germline gives CDR1 MGHRA, CDR2 YSYEKL. The CDR3 has 15 amino acids. For the CDR3, the DNA is TGCGCCAGCAGCCAAGATCCAGGTACAACCTACGAGCAGTACTTC. It codes for CASSQDPGTTYEQYF.

This sequence joins TRBV6-1 and TRBJ2-1; 8 bases match TRBD2. CDR3 length: 15 amino acids. CDR1 and CDR2 (germline): MNHNS, SASEGT. Germline trimming cut 6 bases from V and 2 bases from J; bases unmatched to any gene: 6. The CDR3 reads CASSTSGQAYNEQFF. CDR3 DNA: TGTGCCAGCAGCACTAGCGGCCAAGCCTACAATGAGCAGTTCTTC.

This chain joins TRBV19 and TRBJ2-7, with 10 bases fitting TRBD1. In germline, CDR1 is LNHDA, CDR2 SQIVND (reference sequence). V dropped 1 base and J dropped 2; count of bases not matched to a gene: 5. CDR3 length: 16 residues. DNA for the CDR3: TGTGCCAGTAGTATAGGGGTTGGACAGGGGGCCTACGAGCAGTACTTC. Translating it yields CASSIGVGQGAYEQYF.

The gene calls are TRBV27 and TRBJ2-5, with 7 bases matching TRBD1. The CDR3 extends over 17 amino acids. Germline trimming cut 2 bases from V and 0 bases from J; bases unmatched to any gene: 9. The V gene's germline CDR1 is MNHEY and CDR2 SMNVEV (reference sequence). CDR3 sequence (DNA): TGTGCCAGCAGTTTAAGCTCAGGGGGAATGAACCAAGAGACCCAGTACTTC. This codes for CASSLSSGGMNQETQYF.

The chain links TRBV4-1 to TRBJ1-4; 7 bases match TRBD1. Germline V gene sequence: CDR1 MGHRA, CDR2 YSYEKL. V lost 4 bases and J lost 4; bases outside the gene matches: 9. This CDR3 spans 16 amino acids. CDR3 in DNA: TGCGCCAGCAGCCGGAAACCGGGACAGAGTAATGAAAAACTGTTTTTT. Residues: CASSRKPGQSNEKLFF.

This CDR3 is CASSQEGSGGGTDTQYF. CDR3 in DNA: TGCGCCAGCAGCCAAGAAGGGAGTGGGGGGGGCACAGATACGCAGTATTTT. This chain uses TRBV4-1 with TRBJ2-3; 7 bases line up with TRBD2. CDR1 and CDR2 from the germline V gene are MGHRA and YSYEKL. This CDR3 has 17 amino acids. The ends lost 0 bases at V and 1 base at J; junction bases unmatched: 7.

The sample holds one count of this clone. The chain combines TRBV5-6 with TRBJ2-7; unclear D gene. Deletions cut 0 bases from V and 2 bases from J, with 9 bases between. The CDR3 is 14 amino acids. Looked up from germline, CDR1 is SGHDT and CDR2 is YYEEEE. In DNA form, the CDR3 reads TGTGCCAGCAGCTTGGACGGCGGCACCTACGAGCAGTACTTC. This gives the protein CASSLDGGTYEQYF.

The chain carries TRBV11-3 and TRBJ2-1; 7 bases align to TRBD2. The CDR3 runs to 17 residues. CDR1 and CDR2 (germline): SGHNT, YENEEA. V lost 4 bases and J lost 4; bases outside the gene matches: 13. For the CDR3, the DNA is TGTGCCAGCAGCTCCGGGTTTCTAGCGGCGGGGTACAATGAGCAGTTCTTC. Its translation: CASSSGFLAAGYNEQFF.

The chain has TRBV14 and TRBJ2-7; tentatively, D is TRBD1 or TRBD2 (5 bases each). Germline CDR1 SGHDN, CDR2 FVKESK. This CDR3 region has 16 residues. The V and J ends lost 0 bases and 5 bases respectively, with 17 bases between them. CDR3 nucleotides: TGTGCCAGCAGCCAAGATACGATAGGGGAGTTGGACGAGCAGTACTTC. It yields the protein CASSQDTIGELDEQYF.

This chain joins TRBV7-8 and TRBJ1-4; no reliable D call. The V gene's germline CDR1 is SGHVS and CDR2 FQNEAQ. V was trimmed by 5 bases and J by 0 bases, leaving 13 bases between them. The CDR3 length is 16 residues. DNA of the CDR3: TGTGCCAGCAGCGGGCCCGGGATAGCAACTAATGAAAAACTGTTTTTT. Its translation is CASSGPGIATNEKLFF.

V and J are TRBV28 and TRBJ2-7; D possibly matches TRBD1 or TRBD2 (5 bases each). With 2 bases removed from V and 2 bases from J, the gap between germline ends came to 10 bases. CDR3 length equals 14 residues. CDR1 is MDHEN and CDR2 is SYDVKM in the germline V gene. CDR3 in amino acids: CASSLVGETYEQYF. The DNA of the CDR3 is TGTGCCAGCAGTTTAGTGGGGGAAACCTACGAGCAGTACTTC.